Listed here are 13 T cell receptor beta chains from one sample, sequenced in a study of T cells after yellow fever vaccination. TCRdb re-analysed the 5' RACE reads in MiXCR, keeping a single row per CDR3 protein. The data contain roughly 120,000 distinct CDR3 sequences, 6.5% to 8% of them singletons. This specimen was CD4+ T cells sorted from PBMCs, taken more than 8 days after the first yellow fever vaccination. Every receptor here comes from a man aged 18 to 35 who received the YFV17D yellow fever vaccine.

This clonotype was seen many times. The chain has TRBV29-1 and TRBJ2-5; the D is unclear. Germline loops: CDR1 SQVTM, CDR2 ANQGSEA. V gave up 3 bases and J gave up 0 bases, with 2 bases separating them. This CDR3 spans 11 amino acids. CDR3 sequence reads: CSVEDQETQYF. The CDR3 DNA reads as TGCAGCGTTGAGGACCAAGAGACCCAGTACTTC.

This clonotype was found many times. The junction departs from germline at one end; a sequencing error may be responsible. The chain couples TRBV12-3 or TRBV12-4 to TRBJ1-6; no definite D call. CDR3 length: 13 amino acids. The CDR3: CASTLGSSSPLHF. The CDR3 coding sequence is TGTGCCAGCACTTTAGGTTCCAGTTCACCCCTCCACTTT.

This clonotype was seen repeatedly, ten times or more. The J gene is TRBJ2-2, the V gene TRBV4-1; 12 nucleotides align to TRBD2. Germline V lookup: CDR1 MGHRA, CDR2 YSYEKL. CDR3 length: 15 residues. Losses at the gene ends were 4 bases for V and 9 bases for J; bases not matched to a gene: 6. Here the CDR3 reads CASSRGLAGPRELFF. The DNA for the CDR3 is TGCGCCAGCAGCCGAGGACTAGCGGGGCCCCGGGAGCTGTTTTTT.

This clonotype appeared many times. This chain connects TRBV5-4 to TRBJ2-1; D gene uncertain. This CDR3 contains 12 residues. CDR1 and CDR2 from the germline V gene are SGHNT and YYREEE (reference sequence). V lost 0 bases, J lost 10 bases, and 8 bases lay in between. As DNA, the CDR3 is TGTGCCAGCAGCTTGGGCCAGAGCGAGCAGTTCTTC. This codes for CASSLGQSEQFF.

This clonotype was seen at least ten times. The genes are TRBV7-2 and TRBJ2-1; TRBD2 matches at 9 bases. Per the germline V gene, CDR1 is SGHTA and CDR2 is FQGNSA. Trimming took 3 bases from V and 5 from J; bases not matched to a gene: 11. This CDR3 has 17 residues. Here the CDR3 reads CASSLVSRGLADNEQFF. The CDR3 nucleotides are TGTGCCAGCAGCTTGGTCTCTCGGGGACTAGCTGACAATGAGCAGTTCTTC.

At least ten counts were recorded for this clonotype. This sequence joins TRBV30 and TRBJ2-5, with D possibly matching TRBD2 (6 bases). CDR3 length: 14 amino acids. Trimming shortened V by 0 bases and J by 4 bases, and 12 bases separated the two germline ends. From germline, CDR1 is GTSNPN and CDR2 SVGIG (reference sequence). As DNA, the CDR3 is TGTGCCTGGAGTGTGGGAGGAATTAGAGAGACCCAGTACTTC. It codes for CAWSVGGIRETQYF.

This clonotype was observed many times. The chain couples TRBV6-2 or TRBV6-3 to TRBJ1-6, with D possibly being TRBD1 (5 bases). The V end was cut by 2 bases, the J end by 2 bases, with 13 bases between. Germline V gives CDR1 MNHEY, CDR2 SVGEGT. This CDR3 is 17 amino acids long. In DNA, the CDR3 is TGTGCCAGCAGTTACCCGATTGGGGGGACCTATAATTCACCCCTCCACTTT. Protein product: CASSYPIGGTYNSPLHF.

This clonotype came up many times. This sequence joins TRBV7-2 and TRBJ2-3; D is uncertain. This CDR3 spans 14 amino acids. Trimming removed 2 bases at V and 4 bases at J, with 10 bases between. Germline CDR1 and CDR2: SGHTA and FQGNSA. The CDR3 loop is CASSLSWVADTQYF. CDR3 bases: TGTGCCAGCAGCTTAAGCTGGGTTGCAGATACGCAGTATTTT. Full variable domain (outside the CDR3, taken from reference TRBV7-2 and TRBJ2-3): GAGVSQSPSNKVTEKGKDVELRCDPISGHTALYWYRQSLGQGLEFLIYFQGNSAPDKSGLPSDRFSAERTGGSVSTLTIQRTQQEDSAVYLCASSLSWVADTQYFGPGTRLTVL.

This clonotype was counted at least ten times. The chain joins TRBV5-4 to TRBJ2-5; D ambiguous. The ends were cut back, 2 bases at V and 2 bases at J, with 16 bases in the middle. The germline CDR1 and CDR2 sequences are SGHNT and YYREEE (reference sequence). CDR3 length: 16 residues. CDR3 sequence: CASSLPNSSPQETQYF. CDR3 DNA sequence: TGTGCCAGCAGCTTACCCAACTCAAGCCCTCAAGAGACCCAGTACTTC.

This chain joins TRBV6-2 or TRBV6-3 and TRBJ2-7, with 8 bases aligning to TRBD1. This CDR3 region has 12 residues. Trimming removed 5 bases from V and 3 bases from J; junction bases left unmatched: 0. Germline CDR1 is MNHEY and CDR2 is SVGEGT. This CDR3 is CASSGQGYEQYV. CDR3 nucleotides: TGTGCCAGCAGTGGACAGGGCTACGAGCAGTACGTC.

There are many counts of this clonotype. The chain employs TRBV11-2 and TRBJ2-1; D is unresolved. Trimming took 4 bases from V and 4 from J, leaving 8 bases between them. The CDR3 runs 13 residues. Germline V gives CDR1 SGHAT, CDR2 FQNNGV. In nucleotides, the CDR3 is TGTGCCAGCAGCTGGACCAGATACAATGAGCAGTTCTTC. It specifies CASSWTRYNEQFF. The whole variable domain, filled in from reference TRBV11-2 and TRBJ2-1, reads EAGVAQSPRYKIIEKRQSVAFWCNPISGHATLYWYQQILGQGPKLLIQFQNNGVVDDSQLPKDRFSAERLKGVDSTLKIQPAKLEDSAVYLCASSWTRYNEQFFGPGTRLTVL.

Only a few counts were recorded for this clonotype. The chain joins TRBV6-2 or TRBV6-3 to TRBJ1-6, with 9 bases that match TRBD1. Germline V gene lookup returns CDR1 MNHEY and CDR2 SVGEGT. This CDR3 is built from 18 residues. Germline trimming cut 5 bases from V and 1 base from J; bases unmatched to any gene: 9. CDR3 residues: CASSPDRGVMSYNSPLHF. The CDR3 nucleotides read TGTGCCAGCAGTCCGGACAGGGGTGTGATGTCCTATAATTCACCCCTCCACTTT.

This chain joins TRBV7-2 and TRBJ1-2; D gene unclear. Germline V lookup: CDR1 SGHTA, CDR2 FQGNSA. This CDR3 has 13 amino acids. Trimming pared 1 base from V and 6 bases from J, leaving 9 bases between. CDR3 in amino acids: CASSLGPRDGYTF. In DNA form, the CDR3 reads TGTGCCAGCAGCTTAGGGCCGCGGGATGGCTACACCTTC.